This TCR beta chain is drawn from a study of cytomegalovirus exposure and HLA in healthy donors. The donors formed part of the approximately 120-subject validation cohort, distinct from the roughly 620-subject first cohort. Germline CDR1 and CDR2: MNHNS and SASEGT. The length of the CDR3 is 15 residues. J lost 4 bases, V lost 3 bases, and 7 bases had no gene match. The protocol was immunoSEQ multiplex PCR, while the TCRdb copy is restricted to in-frame clones and leaves out a portion. The sample lists 250,000 to 300,000 clones, around 90% occurring once. Details on this clone: The antigen remains unidentified.

Study-wide results and caveats: Specificity of three CMV-associated chains for CMV antigens was verified in vitro. TCR beta chains numbering some 160 were designated cytomegalovirus-associated.

The specimen sequenced was PBMCs. The clonotype was recovered from a woman in her late teens or twenties in good health and CMV-seronegative. The chain uses TRBV6-1 and TRBJ1-2, with 8 bases that match TRBD1. CDR3 sequence reads: CASSDQGAEAYGYTF. For the CDR3, the DNA is TGTGCCAGCAGTGATCAGGGGGCGGAAGCCTATGGCTACACCTTC.